The present T cell receptor (beta chain) was sequenced within a study of blood T cell repertoires in COVID-19. Overall study context: Some COVID-19 samples were acute and others convalescent; all came from the United States, Italy and Spain. PBMCs, B-cell-depleted T cells, or T cells provided the cDNA or gDNA that made up the material.

V shed 2 bases and J 1 base; nucleotides not matched to a gene: 16. The CDR3 extends over 19 amino acids. Per germline, CDR1 LNHDA and CDR2 SQIVND (reference sequence). In the source study's methods: Reference gene primers were amplified, and this amplification served to estimate nucleated cell counts. Produced via immunoSEQ multiplex PCR; TCRdb's table is partial and in-frame only. V and J calls and clone size are copied from that table; D and trimming were computed from the DNA. This table has about 210,000 clones, about nine tenths appearing once. The rearrangement joins TRBV19 to TRBJ1-1; 7 bases are a match to TRBD1. Sequencing used peripheral blood. The source of this sequence is a woman aged 65 to 85 with acute or convalescent COVID-19. CDR3 coding DNA: TGTGCCAGTAGTATATTAAGGACAGGAATGGAGAGGAGGAACACTGAAGCTTTCTTT. Protein: CASSILRTGMERRNTEAFF.